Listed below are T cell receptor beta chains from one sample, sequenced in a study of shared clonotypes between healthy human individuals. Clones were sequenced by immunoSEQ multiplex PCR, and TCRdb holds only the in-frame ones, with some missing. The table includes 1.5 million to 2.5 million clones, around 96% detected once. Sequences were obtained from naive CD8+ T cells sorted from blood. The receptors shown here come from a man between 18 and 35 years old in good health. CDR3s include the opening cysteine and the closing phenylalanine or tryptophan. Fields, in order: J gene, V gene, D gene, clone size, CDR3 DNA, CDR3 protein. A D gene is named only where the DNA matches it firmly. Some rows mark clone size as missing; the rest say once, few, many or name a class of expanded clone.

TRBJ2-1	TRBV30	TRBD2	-	TGTGCCTGGAGTGCAACTAGCGGGGTATACAATGAGCAGTTCTTC	CAWSATSGVYNEQFF
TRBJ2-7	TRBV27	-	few	TGTGCCAGCAGTTTCCGGGACTCCTACGAGCAGTACTTC	CASSFRDSYEQYF
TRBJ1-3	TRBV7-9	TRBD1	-	TGTGCCAGCAGCGGGACAGGACAGTCCTCTGGAAACACCATATATTTT	CASSGTGQSSGNTIYF
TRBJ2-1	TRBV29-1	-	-	TGCAGCGTTGAAGATAATAGCGTTGAGCAGTTCTTC	CSVEDNSVEQFF
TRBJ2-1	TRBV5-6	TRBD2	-	TGTGCCAGCAGCTGGGCCAGCGGGAGGGTCTCCTACAATGAGCAGTTCTTC	CASSWASGRVSYNEQFF
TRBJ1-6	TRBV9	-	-	TGTGCCAGCAGCGTACAAGGGTGGGATTCACCCCTCCACTTT	CASSVQGWDSPLHF
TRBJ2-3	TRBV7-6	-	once	TGTGCCAGCAGCTTAGGGTTGGAGGATACGCAGTATTTT	CASSLGLEDTQYF
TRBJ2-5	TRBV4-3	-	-	TGCGCCAGCAGCCAAGATTATACAATGGAGACCCAGTACTTC	CASSQDYTMETQYF
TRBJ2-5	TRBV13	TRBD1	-	TGTGCCAGCAGCTTAACAGGGGGGAAAGAGACCCAGTACTTC	CASSLTGGKETQYF
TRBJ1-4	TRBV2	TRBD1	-	TGTGCCAGCAGTGAAGCTTCGGAGGGGGCAAGGGAAAAACTGTTTTTT	CASSEASEGAREKLFF
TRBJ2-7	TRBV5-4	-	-	TGTGCCAGCAGCTTGGGTAGTGGCTCCTACGAGCAGTACTTC	CASSLGSGSYEQYF
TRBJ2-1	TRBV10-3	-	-	TGTGCCATCAGAGTCAGTCCCAACAATGAGCAGTTCTTC	CAIRVSPNNEQFF
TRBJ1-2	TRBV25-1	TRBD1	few	TGTGCCAGCAGTGAGTCGCGGACAGGGGTCTACACCTTC	CASSESRTGVYTF
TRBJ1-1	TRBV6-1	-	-	TGTGCAGTGCGGGGGGGCCTCACTGAAGCTTTCTTT	CAVRGGLTEAFF
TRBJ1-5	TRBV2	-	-	TGTGCCAGCACACGGTATGACTCGTCAGGGTATAATCAGCCCCAGCATTTT	CASTRYDSSGYNQPQHF
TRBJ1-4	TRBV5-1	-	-	TGCGCCAGCAGCTTGGGGACGGCCACTAATGAAAAACTGTTTTTT	CASSLGTATNEKLFF
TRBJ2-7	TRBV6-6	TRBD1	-	TGTGCCAGCAGTTATCTCGGACAGGGCGAGCAGTACTTC	CASSYLGQGEQYF
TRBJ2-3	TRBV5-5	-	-	TGTGCCAGCAGCTCCCCGGGAGAGGGGCGGACAGATACGCAGTATTTT	CASSSPGEGRTDTQYF
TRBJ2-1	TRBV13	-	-	TGTGCCAGCAGCTTGGGAGGGGGAGAGCAGTTCTTC	CASSLGGGEQFF
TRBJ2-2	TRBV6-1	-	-	TGTGCCAGCAGTGTATTAGGGGTGGGCGGGGAGCTGTTTTTT	CASSVLGVGGELFF
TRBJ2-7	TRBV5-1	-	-	TGCGCCAGCAGCCCGGACAGCGCCTACGAGCAGTACTTC	CASSPDSAYEQYF
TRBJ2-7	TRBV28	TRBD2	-	TGTGCCAGCAGTTTAGAGACTAGCGGAGGGGCTTATTGGAAGCAGTACTTC	CASSLETSGGAYWKQYF
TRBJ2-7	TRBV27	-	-	TGTGCCAGCAGTTTTTATTGGAGCTCCTACGAGCAGTACTTC	CASSFYWSSYEQYF
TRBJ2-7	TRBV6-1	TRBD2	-	TGTGCCAGCAGTGTGGCGGGGGGCCCCCAGCAGGAGCAGTACTTC	CASSVAGGPQQEQYF
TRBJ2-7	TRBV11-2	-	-	TGTGCCAGCCGGGGGGCAGGGTCCTACGAGCAGTACTTC	CASRGAGSYEQYF
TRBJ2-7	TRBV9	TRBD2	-	TGTGCCAGCAGCCCCTTAGCGGGAGAGTTAGTCGAGCAGTACTTC	CASSPLAGELVEQYF